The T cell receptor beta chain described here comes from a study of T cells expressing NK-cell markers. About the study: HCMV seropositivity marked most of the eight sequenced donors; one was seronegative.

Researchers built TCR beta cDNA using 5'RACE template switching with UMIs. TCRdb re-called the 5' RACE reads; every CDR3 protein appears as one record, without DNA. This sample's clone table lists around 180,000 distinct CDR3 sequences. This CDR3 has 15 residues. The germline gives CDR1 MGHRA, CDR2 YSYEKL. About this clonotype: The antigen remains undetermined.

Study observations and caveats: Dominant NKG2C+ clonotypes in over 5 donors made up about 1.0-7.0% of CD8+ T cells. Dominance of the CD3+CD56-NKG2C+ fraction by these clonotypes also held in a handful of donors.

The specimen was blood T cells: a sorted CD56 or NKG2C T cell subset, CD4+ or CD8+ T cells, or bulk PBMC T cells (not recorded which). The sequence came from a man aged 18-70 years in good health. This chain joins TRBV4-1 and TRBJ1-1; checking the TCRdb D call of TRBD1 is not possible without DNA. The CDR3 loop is CASSQETTGGSEAFF.